Following are 25 T cell receptor beta chains from one sample sequenced in a study of cytomegalovirus exposure and HLA in healthy donors (dated by TCRdb to 2017 to 2019). The library was generated by the immunoSEQ multiplex PCR assay. The multiplex PCR relied on a mix of 60 forward primers for TCR Vbeta segments and 13 reverse primers for TCR Jbeta segments. TCRdb mirrors the immuneACCESS table, restricted to in-frame sequences. Some clones are absent from its copies; in checked studies, under half trace to an unresolved V gene, and the reason for the others is unknown. The sample table lists 95,000 to 110,000 clones, more than 75% of them with a count of one. In total, the top ten clones hold more than 1.5% of the sample. Sequenced input: PBMCs. The origin of the receptors is a woman between 35 and 50 years old in good health and CMV-seronegative.

This chain uses TRBV30 with TRBJ1-6; 7 nucleotides line up with TRBD1. Germline-derived CDR1 and CDR2 are GTSNPN and SVGIG (reference sequence). V shed 3 bases, J shed 3 bases, and the junction held 8 bases outside the gene matches. This CDR3 is built from 16 residues. CDR3 nucleotide sequence: TGTGCCTGGAGCGGTCCCGGGACAGTCTATAATTCACCCCTCCACTTT. It encodes CAWSGPGTVYNSPLHF.

The V and J genes are TRBV4-3 and TRBJ2-7, with 11 bases lining up with TRBD2. In germline, CDR1 is LGHNA, CDR2 YSLEER. The CDR3 length is 17 residues. Germline trimming cut 3 bases from V and 3 bases from J; bases unmatched to any gene: 10. Here the CDR3 reads CASSQELAGAWGYEQYF. The CDR3 coding sequence is TGCGCCAGCAGCCAGGAACTAGCGGGAGCATGGGGCTACGAGCAGTACTTC.

This clone turned up a few times. This sequence joins TRBV28 and TRBJ1-2, with 7 bases that match TRBD1. This CDR3 has 12 amino acids. Germline lookup yields CDR1 MDHEN and CDR2 SYDVKM. The V and J ends lost 5 bases and 8 bases, in that order; junction bases with no gene match: 5. In DNA, the CDR3 is TGTGCCAGCAGTCAACCGGGACAGGGCTACACCTTC. Amino acid sequence: CASSQPGQGYTF.

This sequence joins TRBV4-1 and TRBJ1-4; 8 nucleotides agree with TRBD1. The trim removed 4 bases at V and 7 bases at J, leaving 5 bases unmatched. Germline V gene data show CDR1 as MGHRA and CDR2 as YSYEKL. This CDR3 has 14 amino acids. CDR3 in DNA: TGCGCCAGCAGCCTCGGACAGGGAGCTGAAAAACTGTTTTTT. Protein: CASSLGQGAEKLFF.

This clone has a single count. V is TRBV19 and J is TRBJ1-1, with 8 nucleotides matching TRBD1. CDR1 and CDR2 (germline): LNHDA, SQIVND (reference sequence). The CDR3 contains 14 residues. V was pared by 5 bases and J by 5 bases, with 7 bases of the junction left unmatched. CDR3 nucleotide sequence: TGTGCCAGTAGTCCCTGGACAGGGCAGACTGAAGCTTTCTTT. This sequence encodes CASSPWTGQTEAFF.

This clone was seen a single time. This rearrangement joins TRBV10-3 to TRBJ2-1, with 11 bases fitting TRBD1. Germline CDR1 reads ENHRY; CDR2 reads SYGVKD. Losses at the gene ends were 10 bases for V and 7 bases for J; bases not matched to a gene: 6. This CDR3 spans 13 amino acids. The CDR3 DNA follows: TGTGCCACCGGACAGGGGGCAGTTAATGAGCAGTTCTTC. Amino acid sequence: CATGQGAVNEQFF.

This clone was observed once. The chain couples TRBV2 to TRBJ1-5; no firm D call. The CDR3 loop spans 13 amino acids. Trimming removed 2 bases from V and 7 bases from J, with 9 bases in between. Germline lookup yields CDR1 SNHLY and CDR2 FYNNEI. CDR3 amino acids: CASSESRAQPQHF. CDR3 DNA sequence: TGTGCCAGCAGTGAATCGCGAGCCCAGCCCCAGCATTTT.

The rearrangement uses TRBV18 and TRBJ2-1; 12 nucleotides agree with TRBD1. J was trimmed by 8 bases and V by 3 bases; bases with no gene match: 8. The germline V gene encodes CDR1 KGHSH and CDR2 LQKENI. This CDR3 spans 16 amino acids. The CDR3 nucleotides are TGTGCCAGCTCACCCAACTGGGACAGGGGGCGAGATGAGCAGTTCTTC. Translating gives CASSPNWDRGRDEQFF.

This clone has only one observation. The chain employs TRBV4-2 and TRBJ2-2; 7 bases are shared with TRBD2. Per the germline V gene, CDR1 is LGHNA and CDR2 is YNFKEQ. V trimming: 1 base; J trimming: 6 bases; junction bases outside the gene matches: 11. The CDR3 is 17 residues long. The CDR3 DNA sequence: TGTGCCAGCAGCCAAGCTCAGAGACTAGCTAACCCCGGGGAGCTGTTTTTT. Protein product: CASSQAQRLANPGELFF.

The chain recombines TRBV2 with TRBJ1-5, with D maybe TRBD1 (6 bases). With 4 bases removed from V and 6 bases from J, the gap between germline ends came to 16 bases. The length of the CDR3 is 15 residues. Germline V gives CDR1 SNHLY, CDR2 FYNNEI. DNA for the CDR3: TGTGCCAGCAGTGGCGGGCAGGGGAGCGGTCAGCCCCAGCATTTT. It specifies CASSGGQGSGQPQHF.

V usage is TRBV18 and J usage is TRBJ1-5, with 7 bases fitting TRBD1. The CDR3 length is 15 residues. Germline trimming cut 2 bases from V and 4 bases from J; bases unmatched to any gene: 5. The germline V gene has CDR1 KGHSH and CDR2 LQKENI. The DNA for the CDR3 is TGTGCCAGCTCACCATCAGGGGGTTTTAATCAGCCCCAGCATTTT. Translated: CASSPSGGFNQPQHF.

The chain employs TRBV11-2 and TRBJ2-7; possible D gene TRBD2, 6 bases. Germline lookup yields CDR1 SGHAT and CDR2 FQNNGV. The V end was cut by 5 bases, the J end by 2 bases, with 16 bases between. The CDR3 sequence is 15 residues long. This CDR3 is CASSGRTLLAYEQYF. DNA of the CDR3: TGTGCCAGCAGCGGGAGGACTTTACTAGCCTACGAGCAGTACTTC.

CDR3 sequence reads: CASSLHGELFF. The DNA for the CDR3 is TGTGCCAGCAGTTTACACGGGGAGCTGTTTTTT. The chain combines TRBV28 with TRBJ2-2; D unresolved. This CDR3 has 11 amino acids. Germline values: CDR1 MDHEN, CDR2 SYDVKM. V gave up 2 bases and J gave up 7 bases, with 2 bases separating them.

The rearrangement joins TRBV18 to TRBJ1-2; TRBD1 is a possible D gene (6 bases). The CDR3 extends over 15 amino acids. Trimming stripped 3 bases from V and 6 bases from J, with 17 bases between. Germline values: CDR1 KGHSH, CDR2 LQKENI. The CDR3 loop reads CASSPPGTFKDGYTF. Here the CDR3 DNA reads TGTGCCAGCTCACCTCCCGGGACATTCAAAGATGGCTACACCTTC.

V gene TRBV7-3 combines with J gene TRBJ2-1; D might be TRBD2 (5 bases). Germline V gene data show CDR1 as SGHTA and CDR2 as FQGTGA. The CDR3 consists of 15 residues. V dropped 2 bases and J dropped 7 bases, with 15 bases sitting between them. The chain's CDR3 is CASSLYPGGQNEQFF. The CDR3 DNA follows: TGTGCCAGCAGCTTATACCCCGGAGGCCAGAATGAGCAGTTCTTC.

This chain joins TRBV9 and TRBJ2-1, with D unclear. Germline V lookup: CDR1 SGDLS, CDR2 YYNGEE. The V end lost 3 bases, the J end lost 5 bases, and 3 bases lay between the germline ends. CDR3 length equals 11 residues. The DNA for the CDR3 is TGTGCCAGCAGCGCCGACAATGAGCAGTTCTTC. Encoded protein: CASSADNEQFF. Filled out from reference TRBV9 and TRBJ2-1, the complete variable domain reads DSGVTQTPKHLITATGQRVTLRCSPRSGDLSVYWYQQSLDQGLQFLIQYYNGEERAKGNILERFSAQQFPDLHSELNLSSLELGDSALYFCASSADNEQFFGPGTRLTVL.

The J gene is TRBJ1-2, the V gene TRBV25-1; 9 nucleotides agree with TRBD1. Germline CDR1 reads MGHDK; CDR2 reads SYGVNS. This CDR3 is 14 amino acids long. The V segment lost 4 bases and the J segment 6 bases; nucleotides outside the gene matches: 6. CDR3 sequence (DNA): TGTGCCAGCAGTGGCGGGACAGGGACGCATGGCTACACCTTC. This translates into CASSGGTGTHGYTF.

This sequence joins TRBV30 and TRBJ2-5; D may be TRBD2 (6 bases). The germline V gene encodes CDR1 GTSNPN and CDR2 SVGIG (reference sequence). The germline V and J ends were trimmed by 3 bases and 0 bases, with 14 bases remaining between them. The CDR3 is 15 residues long. CDR3 nucleotides: TGTGCCTGGAGAATGGTAGCGGCGTACCAAGAGACCCAGTACTTC. Encoded protein: CAWRMVAAYQETQYF.

A note on this clone: Within the sample, other DNA sequences also encode this same CDR3. The rearrangement joins TRBV28 to TRBJ1-3; D call uncertain. The CDR3 loop spans 14 amino acids. Germline lookup yields CDR1 MDHEN and CDR2 SYDVKM. Trimming removed 4 bases from V and 0 bases from J, with 7 bases in between. The CDR3 reads CASSYGSSGNTIYF. The CDR3, as DNA: TGTGCCAGCAGTTACGGTAGCTCTGGAAACACCATATATTTT.

The rearrangement uses TRBV19 and TRBJ1-4, with TRBD1 matching 7 bases. CDR1 and CDR2 (germline): LNHDA, SQIVND (reference sequence). V gave up 5 bases and J gave up 2 bases; unmatched junction bases: 11. The CDR3 totals 17 residues. The CDR3 nucleotides are TGTGCCAGTAGTCCCAGACAGGGAGCGTGGACTAATGAAAAACTGTTTTTT. Translating it yields CASSPRQGAWTNEKLFF.

The V call is TRBV6-1, the J call TRBJ1-5; no definite D call. The CDR3 has 12 amino acids. With 3 bases removed from V and 5 bases from J, the gap between germline ends came to 5 bases. Germline CDR1 MNHNS, CDR2 SASEGT. As DNA, the CDR3 is TGTGCCAGCAGTGACAGGTATCAGCCCCAGCATTTT. The encoded protein is CASSDRYQPQHF.

This clone was observed a few times. The chain combines TRBV5-5 with TRBJ2-7, with 11 bases identical to TRBD1. V shed 0 bases, J shed 4 bases, and the junction held 3 bases outside the gene matches. Per germline, CDR1 SGHKS and CDR2 YYEKEE (reference sequence). CDR3 length equals 15 residues. CDR3 DNA sequence: TGTGCCAGCAGCTTGGTTGGGACAGGGGGATACGAGCAGTACTTC. Translated: CASSLVGTGGYEQYF.

In its sample, this clone was seen once. This chain uses TRBV6-5 with TRBJ2-1, with 7 bases matching TRBD2. V lost 6 bases and J lost 3; bases outside the gene matches: 8. The CDR3 spans 15 residues. Germline V lookup: CDR1 MNHEY, CDR2 SVGAGI. CDR3 in DNA: TGTGCCAGCAGCTCCCACCAGCGGGACTACAATGAGCAGTTCTTC. It encodes CASSSHQRDYNEQFF.

CDR3 protein: CAISIDRERGYTF. CDR3 DNA sequence: TGTGCCATCAGTATCGACAGGGAAAGGGGCTACACCTTC. The chain combines TRBV10-3 with TRBJ1-2; the match to TRBD1 covers 7 bases. This CDR3 comprises 13 residues. Germline trimming cut 5 bases from V and 8 bases from J; bases unmatched to any gene: 8. Germline values: CDR1 ENHRY, CDR2 SYGVKD.

This clone was detected only a few times. The rearrangement joins TRBV10-3 to TRBJ1-1; D possibly corresponds to TRBD1 (5 bases). Germline values: CDR1 ENHRY, CDR2 SYGVKD. The ends were cut back, 4 bases at V and 8 bases at J, with 8 bases in the middle. This CDR3 is built from 11 residues. The CDR3 bases are TGTGCCATCAGTGGGGGCCCAGAAGCTTTCTTT. Amino acid sequence: CAISGGPEAFF.